These 9 T cell receptor beta chains originate from one sample sequenced in a study of T-cell memory formation after mild COVID-19. One entry per CDR3 protein results from TCRdb running MiXCR on the 5' RACE reads. The repertoire has about 470,000 distinct CDR3 sequences, around 25% of them found once; the top ten carry around 12%. The material sequenced was PBMCs or a T cell subset sorted from them (not recorded which). The receptor source for this set is an adult woman who had mild COVID-19 (a few samples of this study predate the infection). Cell type and time point are not known.

This clonotype was seen a handful of times. The chain couples TRBV29-1 to TRBJ2-5; D call uncertain. The CDR3 contains 10 residues. The V gene lost 3 bases and the J gene lost 5 bases, with 4 bases spanning the gap. Looked up from germline, CDR1 is SQVTM and CDR2 is ANQGSEA. The CDR3 coding sequence is TGCAGCGTTGAGGAGGAGACCCAGTACTTC. Residues: CSVEEETQYF.

The chain couples TRBV7-9 to TRBJ1-1, with D possibly being TRBD1 (6 bases). Germline V CDR1 and CDR2: SEHNR, FQNEAQ (reference sequence). This CDR3 comprises 15 residues. V lost 4 bases and J lost 3, with 15 bases in between. The CDR3 sequence: CASSSITGQDTEAFF. The CDR3 nucleotides read TGTGCCAGCAGCTCAATTACAGGGCAAGACACTGAAGCTTTCTTT.

This clonotype has a single count. The V call is TRBV24-1, the J call TRBJ2-1, with D unclear. This CDR3 is built from 13 residues. Germline lookup yields CDR1 KGHDR and CDR2 SFDVKD. V shed 2 bases and J shed 6 bases, with 7 bases lying between them. CDR3 nucleotide sequence: TGTGCCACCAGTGATTCATTATTCAATGAGCAGTTCTTC. Protein sequence: CATSDSLFNEQFF.

The gene calls are TRBV5-6 and TRBJ1-2; D call uncertain. V dropped 4 bases and J dropped 5 bases, with 15 bases sitting between them. This CDR3 is built from 14 residues. The germline gives CDR1 SGHDT, CDR2 YYEEEE. DNA of the CDR3: TGTGCCAGCAGCCCGCAAGCTGTAGGGTATGGCTACACCTTC. It is translated as CASSPQAVGYGYTF.

This clonotype has a handful of counts. The CDR3 nucleotides read TGTGCCAATGGTCGTGGCGGGGCCCTCGAAGAGACCCAGTACTTC. Translating it yields CANGRGGALEETQYF. The chain is built from TRBV7-8 and TRBJ2-5; tentative D call: TRBD2 (6 bases). Germline V gene data show CDR1 as SGHVS and CDR2 as FQNEAQ. V gave up 10 bases and J gave up 3 bases, with 21 bases separating them. The CDR3 has 15 residues.

This clonotype came up a few times. This chain links TRBV28 with TRBJ2-7; 10 bases line up with TRBD2. The CDR3 totals 15 residues. The junction had 7 bases not matched to a gene; V was cut back by 1 base and J by 7 bases. CDR1 and CDR2 (germline): MDHEN, SYDVKM. The CDR3 protein is CASSLLSSGREEQYF. DNA of the CDR3: TGTGCCAGCAGTTTATTGTCTAGCGGGAGAGAGGAGCAGTACTTC.

J is TRBJ2-1 and V is TRBV6-4; 9 nucleotides line up with TRBD1. V dropped 3 bases and J dropped 4; count of bases not matched to a gene: 1. Germline loops: CDR1 MRHNA, CDR2 SNTAGT. CDR3 length equals 14 residues. CDR3 sequence: CASSEGQGYNEQFF. The DNA of the CDR3 is TGTGCCAGCAGTGAGGGACAGGGTTACAATGAGCAGTTCTTC.

V gene TRBV18 combines with J gene TRBJ1-2; the D gene is possibly TRBD1 (5 bases). CDR1 KGHSH and CDR2 LQKENI come from the germline V gene. CDR3 size: 13 residues. The V end was cut by 3 bases, the J end by 8 bases, with 13 bases between. The CDR3 loop reads CASSPGTAQGYTF. CDR3 nucleotide sequence: TGTGCCAGCTCACCCGGGACCGCACAGGGCTACACCTTC.

For the CDR3, the DNA is TGTGCCAGCAGCTTCAACCCGGGACAGGGGGCCCTCACCTTC. Translated, it gives CASSFNPGQGALTF. The rearrangement uses TRBV9 and TRBJ1-2, with 12 bases matching TRBD1. The germline V gene encodes CDR1 SGDLS and CDR2 YYNGEE. The CDR3 length is 14 residues. The V and J ends lost 4 bases and 13 bases, in that order; junction bases with no gene match: 11.